These 12 T cell receptor beta chains were sequenced from one sample in a study of blood T cell repertoires in COVID-19. TCRdb's copy holds only in-frame clones and misses some; the assay was immunoSEQ multiplex PCR. Among under 80,000 clones, around four fifths were seen once, and the ten largest hold approximately 5%. Sequenced: peripheral blood. The receptors stem from an older man with acute or convalescent COVID-19.

This clone was found once. This rearrangement joins TRBV5-6 to TRBJ2-1; 7 bases line up with TRBD2. This CDR3 comprises 15 residues. CDR1 and CDR2 from the germline V gene are SGHDT and YYEEEE. Trimming cost V 5 bases and J 0 bases; bases outside gene matches: 5. CDR3 region: CASRGGTGSYNEQFF. CDR3 bases: TGTGCCAGCAGGGGGGGGACGGGCTCCTACAATGAGCAGTTCTTC.

J is TRBJ2-3 and V is TRBV2; perhaps TRBD2 as D (7 bases). Germline V lookup: CDR1 SNHLY, CDR2 FYNNEI. The CDR3 contains 14 residues. Trimming removed 4 bases at V and 3 bases at J, with 11 bases between. CDR3 region: CASSGEGGTDTQYF. The CDR3 nucleotides read TGTGCCAGCAGTGGGGAGGGGGGGACAGATACGCAGTATTTT.

The chain is built from TRBV5-8 and TRBJ1-2, with 7 bases aligning to TRBD1. CDR3 length: 13 residues. V lost 1 base, J lost 7 bases, and 4 bases stayed unmatched. Germline-derived CDR1 and CDR2 are SGHTS and YDEGEE. Here the CDR3 reads CASSLRPGGGYTF. The CDR3 nucleotides read TGTGCCAGCAGCTTGAGGCCAGGGGGTGGCTACACCTTC. Variable domain in full (rest from reference TRBV5-8 and TRBJ1-2): EAGVTQSPTHLIKTRGQQATLRCSPISGHTSVYWYQQALGLGLQFLLWYDEGEERNRGNFPPRFSGRQFPNYSSELNVNALELEDSALYLCASSLRPGGGYTFGSGTRLTVV.

V and J are TRBV15 and TRBJ1-6, with a weak D call TRBD1 (5 bases). Germline CDR1 is LNHNV and CDR2 is YYDKDF (reference sequence). Trimming left V 11 bases short and J 6 bases short, with 20 bases between. The CDR3 is 15 amino acids. The CDR3 nucleotides are TGTGCCGCGGGGCGCAGGGCTAAGAGTAATTCACCCCTCCACTTT. Protein sequence: CAAGRRAKSNSPLHF.

V usage is TRBV19 and J usage is TRBJ2-1; 7 bases fit TRBD1. The CDR3 consists of 15 residues. With 7 bases clipped from V and 2 bases from J, the junction kept 8 bases outside the gene matches. Germline CDR1 and CDR2: LNHDA and SQIVND (reference sequence). The CDR3 spells CASTPNRGPYNEQFF. The CDR3 DNA is TGTGCCAGTACCCCAAACAGGGGCCCCTACAATGAGCAGTTCTTC.

CDR3 sequence: CATSREPERGGYNEQFF. CDR3 DNA sequence: TGTGCCACCAGCAGAGAACCCGAGCGGGGGGGTTACAATGAGCAGTTCTTC. The chain couples TRBV15 to TRBJ2-1; TRBD2 aligns across 10 bases. The CDR3 covers 17 residues. The V gene's germline CDR1 is LNHNV and CDR2 YYDKDF (reference sequence). The V segment lost 0 bases and the J segment 4 bases; nucleotides outside the gene matches: 6.

This rearrangement joins TRBV3-1 (or the pseudogene TRBV3-2) to TRBJ2-3, with D maybe TRBD2 (7 bases). The germline V and J ends were trimmed by 1 base and 2 bases, with 13 bases remaining between them. The CDR3 covers 16 residues. Germline CDR1 LGHDT, CDR2 YNNKEL (reference sequence). CDR3 sequence: CASSQGPGGVTDTQYF. DNA of the CDR3: TGTGCCAGCAGCCAAGGACCGGGGGGCGTCACAGATACGCAGTATTTT.

J is TRBJ1-1 and V is TRBV7-9; TRBD1 might be the D (6 bases). V was trimmed by 3 bases and J by 6 bases, leaving 11 bases between them. There are 13 residues in the CDR3. The germline V gene has CDR1 SEHNR and CDR2 FQNEAQ (reference sequence). CDR3 coding DNA: TGTGCCAGCAGCTTGGTCGAGGGGGCTGAAGCTTTCTTT. This gives the protein CASSLVEGAEAFF.

The V gene is TRBV4-2, the J gene TRBJ2-3; 9 positions match TRBD1. Germline CDR1 reads LGHNA; CDR2 reads YNFKEQ. The CDR3 consists of 17 residues. The V segment lost 2 bases and the J segment 0 bases; nucleotides outside the gene matches: 6. The CDR3, as DNA: TGTGCCAGCAGCCAAAGGACGGGACAGGGAAGCACAGATACGCAGTATTTT. It codes for CASSQRTGQGSTDTQYF.

This clone appeared once. This chain uses TRBV13 with TRBJ1-1; D remains ambiguous. The CDR3 is made up of 11 amino acids. The V gene lost 3 bases and the J gene lost 5 bases, with 4 bases spanning the gap. From germline, CDR1 is PRHDT and CDR2 FYEKMQ (reference sequence). CDR3 in amino acids: CASSFRTEAFF. In nucleotides, the CDR3 is TGTGCCAGCAGCTTCCGTACTGAAGCTTTCTTT.

V gene TRBV20-1 combines with J gene TRBJ2-5; TRBD2 aligns across 10 bases. The CDR3 sequence is 16 residues long. The V gene's germline CDR1 is DFQATT and CDR2 SNEGSKA (reference sequence). V trimming: 3 bases; J trimming: 0 bases; junction bases outside the gene matches: 7. The DNA for the CDR3 is TGCAGTGCTAGTGACGGACTAGCGGTCTACCAAGAGACCCAGTACTTC. Its translation is CSASDGLAVYQETQYF.

V and J are TRBV19 and TRBJ1-5; D unclear. The CDR3 runs 15 residues. The germline V gene has CDR1 LNHDA and CDR2 SQIVND (reference sequence). Trimming stripped 3 bases from V and 3 bases from J, with 12 bases between. CDR3 bases: TGTGCCAGTAGTATTGTGAACCTAAACAATCAGCCCCAGCATTTT. Its protein product is CASSIVNLNNQPQHF.